This T cell receptor beta chain originates from a study of the immune and genomic landscape of osteosarcoma (dated by TCRdb to between 2020 and 2021). In terms of the full investigation: A total of under 50 pediatric and adult patients with high-grade osteosarcoma made up the overall cohort, and the median age at diagnosis was approximately 25 years (range roughly 5-85). In the overall cohort, 60% of patients were male, and localized disease at diagnosis was presented by about 78% of patients. To characterize the osteosarcoma immunogenomic landscape, the TCR sequencing results were combined with transcriptome, protein array and immunostaining data. An explanation for the limited clinical activity of immune checkpoint inhibitors in osteosarcoma was sought in the study. Each of three patients provided two samples from the same tumor site. The study profiled osteosarcoma specimens with whole genome, RNA and T-cell receptor sequencing plus immunohistochemistry and reverse phase protein arrays to define immunogenic potential. The cohort was enriched for poor-risk disease, as unfavorable pathologic response to standard therapy was shown in nearly 75% of the cohort and roughly two thirds of the cohort were deceased. Study-wide findings and limitations: No statistical method determined sample size because osteosarcoma is rare and all possible samples were collected. Higher TCR productive clonality was observed in the immune-hot C3 cluster than in the cold C1 cluster, although TCR productive clonality remained low overall. Alongside the frozen tumor specimens, matched blood was collected from only two patients. In five cases, the repertoire was dominated by a single hyperexpanded clone, and fewer than 100 T-cell clonotypes were detected in all five cases. Clonality benchmarks came from external normal skin and healthy peripheral blood data rather than matched normal tissue. Productive TCR clonality was low overall, averaging 0.09 with a maximum of roughly 0.3, suggesting limited T-cell clonal expansion.

As for this clone: The clone's antigen remains unknown. No base-level quality is on record; no much larger clone is a single base apart.

Trimming takes 0 bases from V and 1 base from J, and the germline ends sit 12 bases apart. The CDR3 starts with the cysteine, ends with the phenylalanine, and has 15 residues. CDR3 DNA is the only sequence kept; it has 45 bases, read in frame from the first base. CDR1 GTSNPN and CDR2 SVGIG were looked up in the germline V gene (reference sequence). Specimens were post-treatment primary, local recurrence and metastasis tumors from poor-prognosis patients. TCR beta chain CDR3 regions were immunosequenced with the ImmunoSEQ Assay (Adaptive Biotechnologies). The study's own analysis went as follows. TCRB rearrangements, read counts, read proportions and gene usage were exported through the ImmunoSEQ Analyzer platform. T-cell clonality was calculated on productive rearrangements as 1 minus Pielou's evenness. In the clonal space homeostasis analysis, clonotypes were sorted into rare, small, medium, large or hyperexpanded (0.01 to 1 of the repertoire) bins. TCR productive clonality was compared across immune clusters C1, C2 and C3 using the Wilcoxon rank sum test. In its TCRdb copy, this immuneACCESS table keeps in-frame sequences only and misses some clones. Where compared with another copy, unresolved V genes explain less than half of these, and the others have no known cause. V and J calls and clone size follow that table, whereas D and trimming were derived from the DNA. A total of more than 4,000 clones appear in this sample, over 65% of them only once. The ten largest clones capture roughly 6.2% of the sample.

The chain is assembled from TRBV30 and TRBJ2-5; no D gene call is confident. This receptor was identified in a human donor with osteosarcoma. Material: osteosarcoma tumor tissue from the lung. The DNA is TGTGCCTGGAGTGTATATGGGAATCTCCAAGAGACCCAGTACTTC. This gives the protein CAWSVYGNLQETQYF. The CDR3 plus the reference TRBV30 and TRBJ2-5 genes for the other parts give the full variable domain: SQTIHQWPATLVQPVGSPLSLECTVEGTSNPNLYWYRQAAGRGLQLLFYSVGIGQISSEVPQNLSASRPQDRQFILSSKKLLLSDSGFYLCAWSVYGNLQETQYFGPGTRLLVL.